A single sample gave rise to the 6 T cell receptor beta chains below, sequenced in a study of cytomegalovirus exposure and HLA in healthy donors. Data came from immunoSEQ multiplex PCR; TCRdb stores just in-frame clones and leaves some out. The top ten clones hold about 0.89% of a sample with about 170,000 clones, approximately 96% of them seen once. The sample taken for sequencing was PBMCs. These receptor sequences come from a woman between 18 and 29 years old in good health and CMV-seronegative.

This chain connects TRBV7-9 to TRBJ1-1, with a possible D match to TRBD1 (5 bases). This CDR3 spans 18 amino acids. V gave up 1 base and J gave up 1 base, with 19 bases separating them. Germline V lookup: CDR1 SEHNR, CDR2 FQNEAQ (reference sequence). The CDR3: CASSLEGSALEGNTEAFF. CDR3 nucleotide sequence: TGTGCCAGCAGCTTAGAGGGGTCGGCTCTGGAGGGGAACACTGAAGCTTTCTTT.

The J gene is TRBJ1-6, the V gene TRBV9; possibly TRBD1 for D (5 bases). The germline gives CDR1 SGDLS, CDR2 YYNGEE. V was trimmed by 3 bases and J by 0 bases, leaving 13 bases between them. CDR3 length: 17 amino acids. The CDR3 loop is CASSGGGSGSYNSPLHF. CDR3 coding DNA: TGTGCCAGCAGCGGGGGGGGGAGCGGCTCCTATAATTCACCCCTCCACTTT.

The gene calls are TRBV19 and TRBJ1-2, with D possibly TRBD1 on 5 matching bases. Germline loops: CDR1 LNHDA, CDR2 SQIVND (reference sequence). CDR3 size: 14 residues. V was clipped by 7 bases and J by 6 bases, with 18 bases between them. The CDR3 DNA follows: TGTGCCAGTACCCTCATGCAGGGTGGCGATGGCTACACCTTC. Translating gives CASTLMQGGDGYTF. The full variable domain, completed using reference TRBV19 and TRBJ1-2, is DGGITQSPKYLFRKEGQNVTLSCEQNLNHDAMYWYRQDPGQGLRLIYYSQIVNDFQKGDIAEGYSVSREKKESFPLTVTSAQKNPTAFYLCASTLMQGGDGYTFGSGTRLTVV.

This clone was found once. The gene calls are TRBV6-5 and TRBJ2-7, with 11 bases lining up with TRBD1. Germline CDR1 MNHEY, CDR2 SVGAGI. V lost 5 bases, J lost 6 bases, and 6 bases stayed unmatched. This CDR3 has 14 residues. CDR3 DNA: TGTGCCAGCAGTCCCACCGGGACAGGGGGCGAGCAGTACTTC. It yields the protein CASSPTGTGGEQYF.

The V call is TRBV19, the J call TRBJ2-3, with 11 bases identical to TRBD2. Germline values: CDR1 LNHDA, CDR2 SQIVND (reference sequence). J lost 1 base, V lost 8 bases, and 23 bases had no gene match. The CDR3 runs to 21 residues. The CDR3 here is CASSLRSMGLAGGRGTDTQYF. The CDR3 DNA sequence: TGTGCCAGTTCCCTGAGATCAATGGGGCTAGCGGGGGGCCGCGGCACAGATACGCAGTATTTT. Supplemented by reference TRBV19 and TRBJ2-3, the full variable domain reads DGGITQSPKYLFRKEGQNVTLSCEQNLNHDAMYWYRQDPGQGLRLIYYSQIVNDFQKGDIAEGYSVSREKKESFPLTVTSAQKNPTAFYLCASSLRSMGLAGGRGTDTQYFGPGTRLTVL.

The chain uses TRBV11-2 and TRBJ2-5; D gene unclear. V was cut by 3 bases and J by 5 bases, with 4 bases left in between. CDR3 size: 11 residues. Per the germline V gene, CDR1 is SGHAT and CDR2 is FQNNGV. The CDR3 nucleotides read TGTGCCAGCAGCTTCGGGGAGACCCAGTACTTC. Translating gives CASSFGETQYF.